This T cell receptor (beta chain) appears in the sequencing data of a study of PD-L1 blockade in urothelial cancer. In the study overall: Samples came from 3 weeks, at the second dose, and 6 weeks into treatment.

Profiling relied on immunoSEQ multiplex PCR, and the TCRdb table lists in-frame clones only, not all of them. In the table there are 48,000 or so clones, 87% of which are singletons. Described time point: pretreatment peripheral blood. Study-level findings and limits: Those with durable benefit had larger increases in tumor-associated blood clones at 3 weeks.

Regarding this clone: What it binds is not known. One end of the junction varies from germline; a read error may be responsible.

Looked up from germline, CDR1 is LGHNA and CDR2 is YSLEER. This CDR3 has 14 amino acids. The sample here was PBMCs, taken around atezolizumab (anti-PD-L1) treatment. J is TRBJ2-7 and V is TRBV4-3, with 7 bases fitting TRBD2. This receptor was obtained from a woman in her sixties or seventies with urothelial cancer. CDR3 amino acids: CASSQDVGGYGQYF. CDR3 coding DNA: TGCGCCAGCAGCCAAGATGTCGGGGGGTACGGGCAGTACTTC.